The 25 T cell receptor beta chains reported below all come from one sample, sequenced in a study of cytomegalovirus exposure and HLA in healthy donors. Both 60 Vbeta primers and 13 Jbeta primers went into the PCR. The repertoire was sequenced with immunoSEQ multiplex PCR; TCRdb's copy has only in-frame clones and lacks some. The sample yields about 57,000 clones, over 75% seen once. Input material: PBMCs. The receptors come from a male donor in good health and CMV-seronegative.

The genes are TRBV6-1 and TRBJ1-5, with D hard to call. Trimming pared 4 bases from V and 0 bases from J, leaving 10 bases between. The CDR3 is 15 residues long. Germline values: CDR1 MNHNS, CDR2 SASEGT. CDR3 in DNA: TGTGCCAGCAGTGCACAGATGAATAGCAATCAGCCCCAGCATTTT. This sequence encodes CASSAQMNSNQPQHF.

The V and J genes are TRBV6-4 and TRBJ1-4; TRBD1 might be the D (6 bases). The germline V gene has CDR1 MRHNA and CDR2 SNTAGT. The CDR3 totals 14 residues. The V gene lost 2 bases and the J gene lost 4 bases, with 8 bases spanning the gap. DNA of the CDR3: TGTGCCAGCAGTGACGGACAGATTAATGAAAAACTGTTTTTT. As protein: CASSDGQINEKLFF.

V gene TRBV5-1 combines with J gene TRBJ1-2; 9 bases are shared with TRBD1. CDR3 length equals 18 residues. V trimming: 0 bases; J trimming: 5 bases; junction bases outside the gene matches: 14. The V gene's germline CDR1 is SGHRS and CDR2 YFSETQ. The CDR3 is CASSLAGQGFAAPYGYTF. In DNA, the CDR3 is TGCGCCAGCAGCTTGGCAGGACAGGGGTTCGCCGCCCCTTATGGCTACACCTTC.

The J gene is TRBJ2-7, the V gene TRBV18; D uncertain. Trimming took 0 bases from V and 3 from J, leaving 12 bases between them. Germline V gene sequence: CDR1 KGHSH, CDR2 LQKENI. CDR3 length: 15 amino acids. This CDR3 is CASSPPVAAGYEQYF. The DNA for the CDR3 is TGTGCCAGCTCACCACCGGTGGCAGCAGGCTACGAGCAGTACTTC.

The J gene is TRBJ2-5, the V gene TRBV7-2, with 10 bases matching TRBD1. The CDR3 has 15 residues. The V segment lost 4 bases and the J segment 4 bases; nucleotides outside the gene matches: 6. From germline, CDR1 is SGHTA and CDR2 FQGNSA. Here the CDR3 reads CASSSQGDRGETQYF. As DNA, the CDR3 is TGTGCCAGCAGCTCCCAGGGGGACAGGGGAGAGACCCAGTACTTC.

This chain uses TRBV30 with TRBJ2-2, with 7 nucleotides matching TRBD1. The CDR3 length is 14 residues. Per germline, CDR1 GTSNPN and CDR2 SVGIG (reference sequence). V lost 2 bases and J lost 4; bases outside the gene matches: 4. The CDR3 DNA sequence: TGTGCCTGGAGTAACAACAGGGGCACCGGGGAGCTGTTTTTT. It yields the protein CAWSNNRGTGELFF. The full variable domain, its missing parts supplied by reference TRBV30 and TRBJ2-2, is SQTIHQWPATLVQPVGSPLSLECTVEGTSNPNLYWYRQAAGRGLQLLFYSVGIGQISSEVPQNLSASRPQDRQFILSSKKLLLSDSGFYLCAWSNNRGTGELFFGEGSRLTVL.

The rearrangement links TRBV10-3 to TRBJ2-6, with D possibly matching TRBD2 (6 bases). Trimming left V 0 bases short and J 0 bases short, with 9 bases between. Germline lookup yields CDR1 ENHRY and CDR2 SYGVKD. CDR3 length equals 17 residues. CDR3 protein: CAISESEGYSGANVLTF. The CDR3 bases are TGTGCCATCAGTGAGTCGGAGGGCTACTCTGGGGCCAACGTCCTGACTTTC.

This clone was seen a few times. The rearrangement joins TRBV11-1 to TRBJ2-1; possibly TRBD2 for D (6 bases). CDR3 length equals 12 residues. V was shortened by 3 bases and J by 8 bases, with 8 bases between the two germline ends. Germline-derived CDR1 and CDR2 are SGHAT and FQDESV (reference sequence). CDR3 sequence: CASSFRGDEQFF. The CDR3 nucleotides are TGTGCCAGCAGCTTCCGCGGGGATGAGCAGTTCTTC. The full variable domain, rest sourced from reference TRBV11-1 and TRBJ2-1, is EAEVAQSPRYKITEKSQAVAFWCDPISGHATLYWYRQILGQGPELLVQFQDESVVDDSQLPKDRFSAERLKGVDSTLKIQPAELGDSAMYLCASSFRGDEQFFGPGTRLTVL.

The CDR3 DNA reads as TGTGCCAGCGGGACAGAAATTTATGGCTACACCTTC. This encodes CASGTEIYGYTF. This chain joins TRBV9 and TRBJ1-2; 7 bases are shared with TRBD1. The CDR3 sequence is 12 residues long. V dropped 7 bases and J dropped 5; count of bases not matched to a gene: 5. The germline CDR1 and CDR2 sequences are SGDLS and YYNGEE.

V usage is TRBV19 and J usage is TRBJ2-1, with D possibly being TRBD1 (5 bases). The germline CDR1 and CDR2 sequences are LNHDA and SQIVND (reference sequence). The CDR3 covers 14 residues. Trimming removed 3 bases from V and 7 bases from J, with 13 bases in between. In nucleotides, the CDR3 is TGTGCCAGTAGTATCCCCCCAGGGAATAATGAGCAGTTCTTC. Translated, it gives CASSIPPGNNEQFF.

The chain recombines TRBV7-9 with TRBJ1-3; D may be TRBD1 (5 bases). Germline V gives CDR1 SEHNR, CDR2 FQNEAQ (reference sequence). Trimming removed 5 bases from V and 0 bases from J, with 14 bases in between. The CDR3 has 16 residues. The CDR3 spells CASSPTGPISGNTIYF. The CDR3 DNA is TGTGCCAGCAGCCCCACAGGACCCATCTCTGGAAACACCATATATTTT.

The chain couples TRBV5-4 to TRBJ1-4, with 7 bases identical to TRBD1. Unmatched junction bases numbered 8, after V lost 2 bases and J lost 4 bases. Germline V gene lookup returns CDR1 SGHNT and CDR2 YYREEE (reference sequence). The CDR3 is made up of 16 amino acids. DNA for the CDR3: TGTGCCAGCAGCTTCCGACAGGGCAAGGGTAATGAAAAACTGTTTTTT. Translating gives CASSFRQGKGNEKLFF.

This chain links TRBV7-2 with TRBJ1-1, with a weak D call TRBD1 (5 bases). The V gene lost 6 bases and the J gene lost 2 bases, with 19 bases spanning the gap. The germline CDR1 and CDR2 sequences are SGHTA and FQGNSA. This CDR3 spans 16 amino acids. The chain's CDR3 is CASSIVPEGRNTEAFF. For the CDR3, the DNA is TGTGCCAGCAGTATAGTCCCGGAGGGGAGAAACACTGAAGCTTTCTTT.

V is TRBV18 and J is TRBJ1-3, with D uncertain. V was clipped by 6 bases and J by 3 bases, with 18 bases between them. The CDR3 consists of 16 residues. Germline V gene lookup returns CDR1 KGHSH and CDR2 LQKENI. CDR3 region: CASSPDISENGNTIYF. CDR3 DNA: TGTGCCAGCTCGCCCGATATTTCGGAGAATGGAAACACCATATATTTT.

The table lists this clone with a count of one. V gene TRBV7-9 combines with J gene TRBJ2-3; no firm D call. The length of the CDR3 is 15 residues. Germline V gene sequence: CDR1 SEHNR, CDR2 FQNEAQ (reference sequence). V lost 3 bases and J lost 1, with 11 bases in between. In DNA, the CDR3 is TGTGCCAGCAGCTTCCACAGAAGTGGCACAGATACGCAGTATTTT. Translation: CASSFHRSGTDTQYF.

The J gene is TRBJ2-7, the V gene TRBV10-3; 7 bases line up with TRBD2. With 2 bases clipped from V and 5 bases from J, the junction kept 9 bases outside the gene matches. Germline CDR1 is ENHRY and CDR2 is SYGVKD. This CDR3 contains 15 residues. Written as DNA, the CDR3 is TGTGCCATCAGTGAGAGAATGATAGGGACTAACGAGCAGTACTTC. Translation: CAISERMIGTNEQYF.

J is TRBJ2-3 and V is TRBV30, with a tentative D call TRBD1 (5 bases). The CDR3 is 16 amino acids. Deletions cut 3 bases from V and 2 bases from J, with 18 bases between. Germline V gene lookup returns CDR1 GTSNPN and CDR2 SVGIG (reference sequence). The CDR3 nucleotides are TGTGCCTGGAGCGATAAGATCTTGGGGCACACAGATACGCAGTATTTT. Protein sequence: CAWSDKILGHTDTQYF.

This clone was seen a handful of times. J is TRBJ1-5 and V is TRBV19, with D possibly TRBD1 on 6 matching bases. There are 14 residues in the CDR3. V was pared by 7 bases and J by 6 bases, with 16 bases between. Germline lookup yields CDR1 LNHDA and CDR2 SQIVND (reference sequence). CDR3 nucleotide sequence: TGTGCCAGTAAAAGTAACAGGGAGGGTCAGCCCCAGCATTTT. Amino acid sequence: CASKSNREGQPQHF.

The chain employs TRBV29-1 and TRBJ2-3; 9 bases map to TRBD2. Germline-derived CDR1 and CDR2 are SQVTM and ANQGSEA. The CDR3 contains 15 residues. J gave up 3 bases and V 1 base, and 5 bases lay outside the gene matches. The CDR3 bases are TGCAGCGTTGAAGCCAGCGGGGGGCGAACAGATACGCAGTATTTT. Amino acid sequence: CSVEASGGRTDTQYF.

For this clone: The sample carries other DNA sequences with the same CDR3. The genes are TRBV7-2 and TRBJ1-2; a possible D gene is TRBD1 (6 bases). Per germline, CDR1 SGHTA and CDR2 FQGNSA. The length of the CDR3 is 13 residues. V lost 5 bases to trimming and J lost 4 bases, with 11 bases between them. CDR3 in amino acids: CASSLQGRYGYTF. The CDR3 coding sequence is TGTGCCAGCAGCCTACAGGGCCGCTATGGCTACACCTTC.

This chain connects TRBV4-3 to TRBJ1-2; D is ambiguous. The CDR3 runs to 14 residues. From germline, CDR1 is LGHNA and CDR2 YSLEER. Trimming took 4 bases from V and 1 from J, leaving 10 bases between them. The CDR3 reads CASSPSGYNYGYTF. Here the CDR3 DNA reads TGCGCCAGCAGCCCTTCGGGATATAACTATGGCTACACCTTC.

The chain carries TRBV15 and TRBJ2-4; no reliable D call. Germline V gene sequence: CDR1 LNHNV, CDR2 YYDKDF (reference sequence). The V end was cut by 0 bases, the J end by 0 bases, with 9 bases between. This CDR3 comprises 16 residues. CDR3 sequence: CATSRDYGRAKNIQYF. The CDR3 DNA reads TGTGCCACCAGCAGAGATTATGGCAGAGCCAAAAACATTCAGTACTTC.

For the CDR3, the DNA is TGTGCCAGCAGCGTAGTTCCCGTAGGCGGCCCCGGATCTGGGGCCAACGTCCTGACTTTC. Its translation is CASSVVPVGGPGSGANVLTF. The J gene is TRBJ2-6, the V gene TRBV9; the D is unclear. Germline V gene data show CDR1 as SGDLS and CDR2 as YYNGEE. V was pared by 0 bases and J by 1 base, with 20 bases between. The CDR3 runs to 20 residues.

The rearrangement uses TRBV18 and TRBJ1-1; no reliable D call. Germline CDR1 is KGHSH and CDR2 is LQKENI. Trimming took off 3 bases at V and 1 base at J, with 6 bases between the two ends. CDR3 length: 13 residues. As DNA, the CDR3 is TGTGCCAGCTCACCTCGACAGAACACTGAAGCTTTCTTT. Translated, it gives CASSPRQNTEAFF.

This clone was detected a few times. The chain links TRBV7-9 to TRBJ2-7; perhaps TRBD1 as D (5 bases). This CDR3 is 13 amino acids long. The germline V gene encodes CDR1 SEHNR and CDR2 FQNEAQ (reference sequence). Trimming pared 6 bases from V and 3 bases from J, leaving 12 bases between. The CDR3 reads CASSSTARYEQYF. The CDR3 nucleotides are TGTGCCAGCAGTTCGACAGCCCGCTACGAGCAGTACTTC.